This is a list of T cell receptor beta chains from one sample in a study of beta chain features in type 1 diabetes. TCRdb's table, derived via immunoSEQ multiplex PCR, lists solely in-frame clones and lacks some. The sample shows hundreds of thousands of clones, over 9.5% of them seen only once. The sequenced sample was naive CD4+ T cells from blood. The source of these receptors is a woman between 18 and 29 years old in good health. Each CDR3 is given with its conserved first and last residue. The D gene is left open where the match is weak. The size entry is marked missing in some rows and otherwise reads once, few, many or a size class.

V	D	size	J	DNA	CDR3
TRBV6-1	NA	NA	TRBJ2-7	TGTGCCAGCGGCCTCTACGAGCAGTACTTC	CASGLYEQYF
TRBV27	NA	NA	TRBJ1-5	TGTGCCAGCAGTTTTTACTTGGGGGCGGATCAGCCCCAGCATTTT	CASSFYLGADQPQHF
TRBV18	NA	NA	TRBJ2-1	TGTGCCAGCTCCCCCAGCAGGACTTCGTACAATGAGCAGTTCTTC	CASSPSRTSYNEQFF
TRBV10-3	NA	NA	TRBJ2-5	TGTGCCATCAGTGTACTAGAGGAAGAGACCCAGTACTTC	CAISVLEEETQYF
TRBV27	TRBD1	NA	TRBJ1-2	TGTGCCAGCGGGGACAGGGGCTATGGCTACACCTTC	CASGDRGYGYTF
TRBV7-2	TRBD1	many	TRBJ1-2	TGTGCCAGCAGCCCCCCCAGGACAGGGGTTGGCTACACCTTC	CASSPPRTGVGYTF
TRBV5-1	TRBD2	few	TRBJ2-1	TGCGCCAGCAGCTTGGGACTAGCGGGAGTTTCTGAGCAGTTCTTC	CASSLGLAGVSEQFF
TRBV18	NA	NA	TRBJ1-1	TGTGCCAGCTCACCACCGGCCGGGGACACTGAAGCTTTCTTT	CASSPPAGDTEAFF
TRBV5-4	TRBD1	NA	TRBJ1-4	TGTGCCAGCAGCGAAGACAGGGCAACTAATGAAAAACTGTTTTTT	CASSEDRATNEKLFF
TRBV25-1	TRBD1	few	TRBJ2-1	TGTGCCAGCAGTGAATCGACAGGGGTGGTATACAATGAGCAGTTCTTC	CASSESTGVVYNEQFF
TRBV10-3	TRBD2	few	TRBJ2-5	TGTGCCATCAGATCGACTAGCGGGGAACAAGAGACCCAGTACTTC	CAIRSTSGEQETQYF
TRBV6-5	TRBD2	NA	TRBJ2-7	TGTGCCAGCAGTTCCCTAGCGGGGGGCGTTACCTACGAGCAGTACTTC	CASSSLAGGVTYEQYF
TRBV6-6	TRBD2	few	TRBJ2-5	TGTGCCAGCAGCCCAGCTAGCGGGGGATTGGAGACCCAGTACTTC	CASSPASGGLETQYF
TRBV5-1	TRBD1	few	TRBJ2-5	TGCGCCAGCAGCTTGGCCGGGAACAGGGGGCAAGAGACCCAGTACTTC	CASSLAGNRGQETQYF
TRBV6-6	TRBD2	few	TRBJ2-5	TGTGCCAGCAGAGCACCGGGACTAGCGGGAGTAGAGACCCAGTACTTC	CASRAPGLAGVETQYF
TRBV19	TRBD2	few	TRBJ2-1	TGTGCCAGTAGTATGCGATTAGCGGGAGACTCCTACAATGAGCAGTTCTTC	CASSMRLAGDSYNEQFF
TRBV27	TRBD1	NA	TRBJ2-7	TGTGCCAGCAGGTTAGACAGGGGGTCCGAGCAGTACTTC	CASRLDRGSEQYF
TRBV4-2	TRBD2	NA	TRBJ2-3	TGTGCCAGCAGCCAATTTATAAGCGGGAGGGCCAGTGGTGGAGATACGCAGTATTTT	CASSQFISGRASGGDTQYF
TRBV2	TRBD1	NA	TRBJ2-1	TGTGCCAGCAGCGACAGGGATAACAATGAGCAGTTCTTC	CASSDRDNNEQFF
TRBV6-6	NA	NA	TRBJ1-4	TGTGCCAGCAGGATAATCCAGGGCCGACGGATTGAAAAACTGTTTTTT	CASRIIQGRRIEKLFF
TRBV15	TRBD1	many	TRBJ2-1	TGTGCCACCAGCAGAGACCAGGGGGCGGGTGAGCAGTTCTTC	CATSRDQGAGEQFF
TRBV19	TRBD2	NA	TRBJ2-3	TGTGCCAGTAGTTCCCGGGAGGGCCCCACAGATACGCAGTATTTT	CASSSREGPTDTQYF
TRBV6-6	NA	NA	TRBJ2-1	TGTGCCAGCAGAAGCCTAGGAAGAGTCTACAATGAGCAGTTCTTC	CASRSLGRVYNEQFF
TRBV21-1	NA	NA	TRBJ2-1	TGTGCCCGGAAGGGAACGACAGGGTACAATGAGCAGTTCTTC	CARKGTTGYNEQFF
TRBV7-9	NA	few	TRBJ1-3	TGTGCCAGCAGCTTAGGACGGGTATACTCTGGAAACACCATATATTTT	CASSLGRVYSGNTIYF
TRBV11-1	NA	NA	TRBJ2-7	TGTGCCAGCAGCTTAGCCGCCGACAGCGCCTACGAGCAGTACTTC	CASSLAADSAYEQYF
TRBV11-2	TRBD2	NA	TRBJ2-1	TGTGCCAGCAGCTTAGTAGCGGGAGAGCTCAATGAGCAGTTCTTC	CASSLVAGELNEQFF
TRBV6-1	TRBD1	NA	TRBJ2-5	TGTGCCAGCAGTGAACAAGGGACAGCACAAGAGACCCAGTACTTC	CASSEQGTAQETQYF
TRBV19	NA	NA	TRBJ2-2	TGTGCCAGTAGTATCCAGGTACACACCGGGGAGCTGTTTTTT	CASSIQVHTGELFF
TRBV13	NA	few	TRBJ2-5	TGTGCCAGCAGCTTAGCGCTGGGGCCAGAAGAGACCCAGTACTTC	CASSLALGPEETQYF
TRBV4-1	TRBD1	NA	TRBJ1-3	TGCGCCAGCAGCCAAGACCTCCCGGGACAGGGAAGATCCAACACCATATATTTT	CASSQDLPGQGRSNTIYF
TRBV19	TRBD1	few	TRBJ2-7	TGTGCCAGTAGACCGGGGACAGGGGATTGGTACGAGCAGTACTTC	CASRPGTGDWYEQYF
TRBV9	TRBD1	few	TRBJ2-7	TGTGCCAGCAGCTCGAGCCCCCCGGGACAGGGTAATTACGAGCAGTACTTC	CASSSSPPGQGNYEQYF
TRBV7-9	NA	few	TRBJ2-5	TGTGCCAGCTTGCATTGGCAGGGGGGCGCAGAGACCCAGTACTTC	CASLHWQGGAETQYF
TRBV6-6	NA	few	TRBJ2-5	TGTGCCAGCAGTTACCTAGTGGAGACCCAGTACTTC	CASSYLVETQYF
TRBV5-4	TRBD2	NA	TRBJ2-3	TGTGCCAGCAGCTTAGCGGGAGTGACAGATACGCAGTATTTT	CASSLAGVTDTQYF
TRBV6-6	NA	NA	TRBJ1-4	TGTGCCAGCACCTCCGGAGGTTTCCTTGAAAAACTGTTTTTT	CASTSGGFLEKLFF
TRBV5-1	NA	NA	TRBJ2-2	TGCGCCAGCAGCGTTGGGCAGCCGAACACCGGGGAGCTGTTTTTT	CASSVGQPNTGELFF
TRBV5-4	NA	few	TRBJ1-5	TGTGCCAGCAGCTCAGGACAGTTTAATCAGCCCCAGCATTTT	CASSSGQFNQPQHF